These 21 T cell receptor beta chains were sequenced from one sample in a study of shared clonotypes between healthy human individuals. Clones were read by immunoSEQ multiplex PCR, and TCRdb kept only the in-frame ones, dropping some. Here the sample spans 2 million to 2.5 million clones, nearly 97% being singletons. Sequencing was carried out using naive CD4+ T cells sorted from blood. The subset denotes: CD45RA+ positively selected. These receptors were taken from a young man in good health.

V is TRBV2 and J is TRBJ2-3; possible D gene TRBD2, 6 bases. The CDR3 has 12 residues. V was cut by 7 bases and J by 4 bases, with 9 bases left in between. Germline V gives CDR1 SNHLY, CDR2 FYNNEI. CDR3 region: CASTREADTQYF. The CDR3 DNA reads TGTGCCAGCACTAGGGAGGCAGATACGCAGTATTTT.

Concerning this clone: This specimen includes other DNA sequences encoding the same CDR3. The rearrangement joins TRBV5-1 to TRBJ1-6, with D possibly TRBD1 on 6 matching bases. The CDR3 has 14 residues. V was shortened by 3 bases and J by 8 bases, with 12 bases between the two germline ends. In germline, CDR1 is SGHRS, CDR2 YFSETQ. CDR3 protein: CASSSGQRDSPLHF. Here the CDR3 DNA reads TGCGCCAGCAGCTCCGGACAGCGGGATTCACCCCTCCACTTT.

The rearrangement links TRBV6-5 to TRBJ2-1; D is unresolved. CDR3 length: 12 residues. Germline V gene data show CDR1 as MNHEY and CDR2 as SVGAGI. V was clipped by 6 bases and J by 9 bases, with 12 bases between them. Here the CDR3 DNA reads TGTGCCAGCAGGACACTAAATGGTGAGCAGTTCTTC. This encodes CASRTLNGEQFF.

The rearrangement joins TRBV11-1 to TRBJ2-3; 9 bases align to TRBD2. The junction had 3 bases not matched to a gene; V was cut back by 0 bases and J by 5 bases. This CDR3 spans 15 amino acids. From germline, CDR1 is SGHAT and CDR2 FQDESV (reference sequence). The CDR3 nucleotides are TGTGCCAGCAGCTTAGCTCTAGCGGGGCGAGATACGCAGTATTTT. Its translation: CASSLALAGRDTQYF.

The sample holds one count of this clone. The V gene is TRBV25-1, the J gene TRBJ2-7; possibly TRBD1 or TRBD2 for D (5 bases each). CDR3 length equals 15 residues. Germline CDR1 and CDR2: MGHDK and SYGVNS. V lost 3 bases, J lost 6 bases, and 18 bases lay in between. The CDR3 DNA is TGTGCCAGCAGTGAGGATAGGGACCTATCAATCGAGCAGTACTTC. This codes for CASSEDRDLSIEQYF.

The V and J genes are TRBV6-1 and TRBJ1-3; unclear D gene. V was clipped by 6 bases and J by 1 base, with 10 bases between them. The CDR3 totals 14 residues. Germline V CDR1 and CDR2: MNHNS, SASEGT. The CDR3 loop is CASRSQPSGNTIYF. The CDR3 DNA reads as TGTGCCAGCAGGTCACAGCCGTCTGGAAACACCATATATTTT.

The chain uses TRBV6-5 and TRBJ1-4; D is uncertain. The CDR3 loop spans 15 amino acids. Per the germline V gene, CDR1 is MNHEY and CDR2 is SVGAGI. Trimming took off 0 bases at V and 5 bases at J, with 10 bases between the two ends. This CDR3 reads CASSYSGQMNEKLFF. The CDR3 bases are TGTGCCAGCAGTTACTCCGGTCAGATGAATGAAAAACTGTTTTTT.

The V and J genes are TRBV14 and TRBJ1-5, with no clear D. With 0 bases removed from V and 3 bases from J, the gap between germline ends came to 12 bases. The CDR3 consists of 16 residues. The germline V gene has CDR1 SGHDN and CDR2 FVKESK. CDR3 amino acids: CASSQDPPGHNQPQHF. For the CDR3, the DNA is TGTGCCAGCAGCCAAGACCCGCCGGGTCACAATCAGCCCCAGCATTTT.

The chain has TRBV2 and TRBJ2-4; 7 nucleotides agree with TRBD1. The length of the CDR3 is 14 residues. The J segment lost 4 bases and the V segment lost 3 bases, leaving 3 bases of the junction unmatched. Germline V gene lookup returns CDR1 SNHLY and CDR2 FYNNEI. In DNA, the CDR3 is TGTGCCAGCAGTGATGGGGACAGAAAAAACATTCAGTACTTC. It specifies CASSDGDRKNIQYF.

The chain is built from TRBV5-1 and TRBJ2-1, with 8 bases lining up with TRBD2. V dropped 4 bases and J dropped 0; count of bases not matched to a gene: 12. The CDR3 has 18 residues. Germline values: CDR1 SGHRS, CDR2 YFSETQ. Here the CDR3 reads CASSGPGLVVSSYNEQFF. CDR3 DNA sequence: TGCGCCAGCAGCGGGCCGGGACTAGTAGTCTCCTCCTACAATGAGCAGTTCTTC.

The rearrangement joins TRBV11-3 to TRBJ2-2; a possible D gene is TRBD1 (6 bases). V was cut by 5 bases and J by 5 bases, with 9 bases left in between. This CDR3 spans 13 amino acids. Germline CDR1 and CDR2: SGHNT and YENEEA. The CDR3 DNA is TGTGCCAGCAGCGAACAGGGAACCGGGGAGCTGTTTTTT. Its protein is CASSEQGTGELFF.

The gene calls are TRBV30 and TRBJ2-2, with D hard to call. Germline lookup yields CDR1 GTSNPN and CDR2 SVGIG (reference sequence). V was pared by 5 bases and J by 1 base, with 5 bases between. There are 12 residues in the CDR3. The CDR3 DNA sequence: TGTGCCTGGGGGGAGAACACCGGGGAGCTGTTTTTT. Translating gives CAWGENTGELFF.

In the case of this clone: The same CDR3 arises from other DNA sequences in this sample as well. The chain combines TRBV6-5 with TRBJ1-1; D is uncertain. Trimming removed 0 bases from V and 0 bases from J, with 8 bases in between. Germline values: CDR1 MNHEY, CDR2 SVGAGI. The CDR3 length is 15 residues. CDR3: CASSYSGVMNTEAFF. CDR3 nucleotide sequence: TGTGCCAGCAGTTACTCGGGAGTTATGAACACTGAAGCTTTCTTT.

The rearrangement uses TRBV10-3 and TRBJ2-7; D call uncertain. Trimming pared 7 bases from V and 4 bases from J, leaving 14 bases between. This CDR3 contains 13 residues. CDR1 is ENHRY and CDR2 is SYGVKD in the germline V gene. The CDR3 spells CAITPSERYEQYF. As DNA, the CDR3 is TGTGCCATCACCCCTTCGGAGAGATACGAGCAGTACTTC.

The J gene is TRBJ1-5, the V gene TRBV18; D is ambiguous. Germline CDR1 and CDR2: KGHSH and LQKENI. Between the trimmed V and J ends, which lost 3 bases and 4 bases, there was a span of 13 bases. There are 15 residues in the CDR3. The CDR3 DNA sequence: TGTGCCAGCTCACCTGCCGCAGGTACTAATCAGCCCCAGCATTTT. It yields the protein CASSPAAGTNQPQHF. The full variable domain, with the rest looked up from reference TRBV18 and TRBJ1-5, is NAGVMQNPRHLVRRRGQEARLRCSPMKGHSHVYWYRQLPEEGLKFMVYLQKENIIDESGMPKERFSAEFPKEGPSILRIQQVVRGDSAAYFCASSPAAGTNQPQHFGDGTRLSIL.

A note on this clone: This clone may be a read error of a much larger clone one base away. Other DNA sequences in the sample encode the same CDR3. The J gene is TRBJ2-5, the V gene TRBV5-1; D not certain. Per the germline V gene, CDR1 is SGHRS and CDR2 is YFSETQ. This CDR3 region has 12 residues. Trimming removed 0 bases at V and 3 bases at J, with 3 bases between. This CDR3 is CASSLGKETQYF. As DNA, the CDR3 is TGCGCCAGCAGCTTGGGCAAAGAGACCCAGTACTTC.

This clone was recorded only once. The CDR3 reads CASSFSGNTIYF. The CDR3 DNA reads TGTGCCAGCAGTTTCAGTGGAAACACCATATATTTT. The chain joins TRBV6-5 to TRBJ1-3, with no clear D. This CDR3 has 12 residues. V dropped 4 bases and J dropped 3 bases, with 4 bases sitting between them. Germline CDR1 is MNHEY and CDR2 is SVGAGI.

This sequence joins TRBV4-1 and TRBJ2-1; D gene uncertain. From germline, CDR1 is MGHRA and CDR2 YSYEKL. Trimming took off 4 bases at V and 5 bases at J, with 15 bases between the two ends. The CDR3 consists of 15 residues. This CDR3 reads CASSRTVMRDNEQFF. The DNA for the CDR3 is TGCGCCAGCAGCCGGACGGTCATGAGAGACAATGAGCAGTTCTTC.

In DNA, the CDR3 is TGCGCCAGCAGCTCTGGACTGGGGGGCTATGGCTACACCTTC. It specifies CASSSGLGGYGYTF. The V gene is TRBV5-1, the J gene TRBJ1-2, with a weak D call TRBD1 (5 bases). Germline loops: CDR1 SGHRS, CDR2 YFSETQ. Trimming shortened V by 3 bases and J by 4 bases, and 13 bases separated the two germline ends. The CDR3 is made up of 14 amino acids.

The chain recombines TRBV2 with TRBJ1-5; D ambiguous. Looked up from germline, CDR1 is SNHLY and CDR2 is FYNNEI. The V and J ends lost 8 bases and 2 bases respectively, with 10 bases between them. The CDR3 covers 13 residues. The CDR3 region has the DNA TGTGCCAGCTCAACCCAGGGCAATCAGCCCCAGCATTTT. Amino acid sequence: CASSTQGNQPQHF. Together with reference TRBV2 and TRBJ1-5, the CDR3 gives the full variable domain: EPEVTQTPSHQVTQMGQEVILRCVPISNHLYFYWYRQILGQKVEFLVSFYNNEISEKSEIFDDQFSVERPDGSNFTLKIRSTKLEDSAMYFCASSTQGNQPQHFGDGTRLSIL.

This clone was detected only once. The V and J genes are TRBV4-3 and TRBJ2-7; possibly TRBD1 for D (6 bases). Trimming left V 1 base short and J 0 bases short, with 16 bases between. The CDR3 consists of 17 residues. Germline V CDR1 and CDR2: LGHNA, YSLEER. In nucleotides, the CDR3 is TGCGCCAGCAGCCAAGCTATGACAGGAGCGATCTCCTACGAGCAGTACTTC. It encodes CASSQAMTGAISYEQYF.